This T cell receptor (beta chain) was retrieved from a study of control samples from healthy donors and cancer patients. Germline V lookup: CDR1 SGHTA, CDR2 FQGNSA. The CDR3 loop spans 15 amino acids. After removal of 2 bases from V and 5 bases from J, the junction contained 5 bases not matched to a gene. Repertoires were generated with immunoSEQ multiplex PCR, while TCRdb's copy carries only in-frame clones and drops some. This table has over 100,000 clones, around 89% appearing once. The chain recombines TRBV7-2 with TRBJ2-3, with 9 bases fitting TRBD1. This receptor was identified in a woman in her fifties or sixties in good health. Specimen: blood. The CDR3 here is CASSLNRGLGDTQYF. The CDR3 coding sequence is TGTGCCAGCAGCTTAAACAGGGGGCTTGGAGATACGCAGTATTTT.